Described below is a single T cell receptor (beta chain) sequence and its context. Antigen: not known. These data belong to a study of T cells in Graves' hyperthyroidism and ophthalmopathy. Study results and limitations: Ophthalmopathy was separated from stable hyperthyroidism by a 13 V-J model.

Thyroid ultrasound and orbital computed tomography, with clinical symptoms and serum thyroxine and TRAb, informed diagnoses. Germline CDR1 and CDR2: SGHNT and YYREEE (reference sequence). The CDR3 has 15 amino acids. V was pared by 7 bases and J by 4 bases, with 11 bases of the junction left unmatched. Amplification of TCR beta CDR3 regions was performed using RNA transcripts as template. TCR CDR3 regions were first amplified by RT-PCR with HTBI primers. TCRdb analysed the multiplex PCR reads with MiXCR anew, one entry per CDR3 protein. The sample has more than 500,000 distinct CDR3 sequences; about 45% are singletons.

The sequence was obtained from an adult woman with Graves' disease, either hyperthyroidism or ophthalmopathy (not recorded which). This chain connects TRBV5-4 to TRBJ1-1; TRBD1 agrees at 9 bases. The sequenced material came from peripheral blood or thyroid tissue (not recorded which). The CDR3 here is CASSPQGAGSTEAFF. As DNA, the CDR3 is TGTGCCAGCTCCCCACAGGGGGCGGGTAGCACTGAAGCTTTCTTT. Full variable domain (outside the CDR3, taken from reference TRBV5-4 and TRBJ1-1): ETGVTQSPTHLIKTRGQQVTLRCSSQSGHNTVSWYQQALGQGPQFIFQYYREEENGRGNFPPRFSGLQFPNYSSELNVNALELDDSALYLCASSPQGAGSTEAFFGQGTRLTVV.